This T cell receptor (beta chain) stems from a study of T cell repertoires in cytomegalovirus infection. Study-level information: The public TCR beta signatures pointed to both CMV infection and matching HLA type. General study results and limits: Cumulative frequency of public TCR beta families picked out carriers of CMV plus the relevant HLA. HLA-C-restricted CMV clonotypes gave the most frequent clonotype in two of eight donors.

Germline V gene sequence: CDR1 DFQATT, CDR2 SNEGSKA (reference sequence). The CDR3 extends over 14 amino acids. V shed 4 bases and J 6 bases; nucleotides not matched to a gene: 7. TCRdb fed the reads into MiXCR, producing one record per CDR3 protein. Of about 140,000 distinct CDR3 sequences detected, about 6.5% appear once; the ten largest clones hold roughly 17%. This clonotype turned up a few times. What it recognizes is unknown. The sequence derives from a human donor in good health (CMV status not recorded). Some clones in this sample may be carry-over from other donors' samples. The V call is TRBV20-1, the J call TRBJ2-3, with TRBD2 matching over 10 bases. Sample: PBMCs. CDR3 sequence reads: CSATGLARVDTQYF. Written as DNA, the CDR3 is TGCAGTGCTACGGGACTAGCGAGAGTGGATACGCAGTATTTT.